What follows are 27 T cell receptor beta chains derived from one specimen sequenced in a study of CD8 T cells in Susac syndrome. Roughly 0.45 to 1 ug RNA was reverse transcribed with random hexamers. Each CDR3 protein is one row after TCRdb ran MiXCR on the immunoSEQ multiplex PCR reads. The table includes more than 250,000 distinct CDR3 sequences, about 91% detected once. The sequenced sample was CD4+ T cells from PBMCs. These receptors were obtained from a human donor with multiple sclerosis.

The V gene is TRBV7-2, the J gene TRBJ2-3; weak D call: TRBD2 (6 bases). The V and J ends lost 5 bases and 4 bases respectively, with 13 bases between them. Germline assignment: CDR1 SGHTA and CDR2 FQGNSA. The CDR3 runs to 14 residues. In DNA, the CDR3 is TGTGCCAGCAGCCAAACTAGCAGCGCAGATACGCAGTATTTT. As protein: CASSQTSSADTQYF.

This clonotype was found a few times. This rearrangement joins TRBV6-2 or TRBV6-3 to TRBJ1-5; TRBD1 is a possible D gene (5 bases). Trimming took 5 bases from V and 5 from J, leaving 13 bases between them. This CDR3 comprises 14 residues. Germline V gene sequence: CDR1 MNHEY, CDR2 SVGEGT. In DNA form, the CDR3 reads TGTGCCAGCAGTGCCGGGACCCAATATCAGCCCCAGCATTTT. Translating gives CASSAGTQYQPQHF.

This chain connects TRBV10-2 to TRBJ2-7, with D possibly TRBD1 on 5 matching bases. The CDR3 is made up of 14 amino acids. V shed 3 bases and J shed 4 bases, with 13 bases lying between them. Germline CDR1 reads WSHSY; CDR2 reads SAAADI. The CDR3 DNA reads TGCGCCAGCAGTGATGTCCAGGGCCGATACGAGCAGTACTTC. Translation: CASSDVQGRYEQYF.

This chain joins TRBV2 and TRBJ2-3, with 9 bases fitting TRBD1. The V gene's germline CDR1 is SNHLY and CDR2 FYNNEI. This CDR3 has 15 amino acids. J gave up 3 bases and V 8 bases, and 9 bases lay outside the gene matches. The CDR3 spells CASGTGTGITDTQYF. CDR3 sequence (DNA): TGTGCCAGCGGTACCGGGACAGGGATTACAGATACGCAGTATTTT.

V usage is TRBV30 and J usage is TRBJ1-1; D is uncertain. V was shortened by 4 bases and J by 8 bases, with 14 bases between the two germline ends. CDR1 is GTSNPN and CDR2 is SVGIG in the germline V gene (reference sequence). The CDR3 is 12 residues long. CDR3 DNA sequence: TGTGCCTGGAACAAGAGGGCAGAGGAAGCTTTCTTT. It yields the protein CAWNKRAEEAFF.

This clonotype was detected only once. This CDR3 reads CASSFAYNEKLFF. The CDR3 DNA sequence: TGTGCCAGCAGCTTCGCTTATAATGAAAAACTGTTTTTT. The V call is TRBV5-6, the J call TRBJ1-4; unclear D gene. This CDR3 region has 13 residues. Germline V gene lookup returns CDR1 SGHDT and CDR2 YYEEEE. V dropped 2 bases and J dropped 4 bases, with 6 bases sitting between them.

The chain employs TRBV5-4 and TRBJ1-6; 7 positions match TRBD1. Germline V lookup: CDR1 SGHNT, CDR2 YYREEE (reference sequence). The CDR3 runs to 15 residues. The V gene end was trimmed by 2 bases and the J gene end by 5 bases; junction bases not matched to a gene: 4. As DNA, the CDR3 is TGTGCCAGCAGCTTAGGGGGCGGCGATAATTCACCCCTCCACTTT. Translation: CASSLGGGDNSPLHF. The complete variable domain, with remaining parts taken from reference TRBV5-4 and TRBJ1-6, reads ETGVTQSPTHLIKTRGQQVTLRCSSQSGHNTVSWYQQALGQGPQFIFQYYREEENGRGNFPPRFSGLQFPNYSSELNVNALELDDSALYLCASSLGGGDNSPLHFGNGTRLTVT.

Remarks on this clonotype: The junction departs from the called germline gene at one end, perhaps through a read error. The chain is built from TRBV7-9 and TRBJ2-3, with 7 bases aligning to TRBD2. Germline lookup yields CDR1 SEHNR and CDR2 FQNEAQ (reference sequence). This CDR3 spans 16 amino acids. CDR3 bases: TGTGCCAGCACCTTACGGCCAGCGGGGCACACAGATACGCAGTATTTT. It is translated as CASTLRPAGHTDTQYF.

This chain links TRBV7-2 with TRBJ2-5, with no clear D. V lost 11 bases, J lost 5 bases, and 12 bases lay in between. In germline, CDR1 is SGHTA, CDR2 FQGNSA. The CDR3 is 11 residues long. DNA of the CDR3: TGTGCCTCCGCGCGCTGGGAGACCCAGTACTTC. Its translation is CASARWETQYF.

V gene TRBV29-1 combines with J gene TRBJ1-3; D remains ambiguous. V was trimmed by 0 bases and J by 4 bases, leaving 10 bases between them. The CDR3 extends over 14 amino acids. Germline V gene lookup returns CDR1 SQVTM and CDR2 ANQGSEA. Written as DNA, the CDR3 is TGCAGCGTTGAAGACGACACCTCCGGAAACACCATATATTTT. Translated: CSVEDDTSGNTIYF. The whole variable domain, filled in from reference TRBV29-1 and TRBJ1-3, reads SAVISQKPSRDICQRGTSLTIQCQVDSQVTMMFWYRQQPGQSLTLIATANQGSEATYESGFVIDKFPISRPNLTFSTLTVSNMSPEDSSIYLCSVEDDTSGNTIYFGEGSWLTVV.

J is TRBJ2-5 and V is TRBV4-1; 7 bases fit TRBD1. J gave up 7 bases and V 9 bases, and 20 bases lay outside the gene matches. The CDR3 has 16 amino acids. CDR1 and CDR2 from the germline V gene are MGHRA and YSYEKL. The DNA for the CDR3 is TGCGCCAGTTCGTCGTACCGGGACAGCGGCCCAGGGACCCAGTACTTC. Translating gives CASSSYRDSGPGTQYF.

J is TRBJ1-5 and V is TRBV5-1, with a tentative D call TRBD1 (5 bases). The V and J ends lost 4 bases and 5 bases respectively, with 16 bases between them. CDR3 length equals 15 residues. CDR1 SGHRS and CDR2 YFSETQ come from the germline V gene. The CDR3 reads CASSPDPGHHQPQHF. In nucleotides, the CDR3 is TGCGCCAGCAGCCCTGACCCCGGACATCATCAGCCCCAGCATTTT.

V usage is TRBV6-2 or TRBV6-3 and J usage is TRBJ2-5, with D perhaps matching TRBD2 (5 bases). Trimming took 8 bases from V and 5 from J, leaving 18 bases between them. Germline CDR1 reads MNHEY; CDR2 reads SVGEGT. The length of the CDR3 is 14 residues. The CDR3 spells CASFPAGGSETQYF. The CDR3 nucleotides are TGTGCCAGCTTCCCGGCGGGCGGTTCGGAGACCCAGTACTTC.

This chain links TRBV7-8 with TRBJ1-4; tentatively, D is TRBD1 (6 bases). The CDR3 loop spans 13 amino acids. The germline V and J ends were trimmed by 0 bases and 8 bases, with 7 bases remaining between them. The germline V gene has CDR1 SGHVS and CDR2 FQNEAQ. The CDR3 spells CASSLADREKLFF. The CDR3 DNA reads as TGTGCCAGCAGCTTAGCCGACAGGGAAAAACTGTTTTTT.

This clonotype was observed a single time. The chain is built from TRBV12-3 or TRBV12-4 and TRBJ1-2, with D possibly matching TRBD1 (6 bases). The CDR3 sequence is 13 residues long. The V end was cut by 2 bases, the J end by 7 bases, with 11 bases between. The chain's CDR3 is CASSLLGAGGYTF. CDR3 DNA: TGTGCCAGCAGTTTACTGGGGGCCGGTGGCTACACCTTC.

The sample holds a few counts of this clonotype. The chain uses TRBV7-9 and TRBJ2-1; D is undetermined. This CDR3 contains 12 residues. Per germline, CDR1 SEHNR and CDR2 FQNEAQ (reference sequence). Trimming pared 1 base from V and 6 bases from J, leaving 4 bases between. CDR3 protein: CASSLEGNEQFF. CDR3 in DNA: TGTGCCAGCAGCTTAGAGGGCAATGAGCAGTTCTTC. The variable domain in full, with the rest retrieved from reference TRBV7-9 and TRBJ2-1, is DTGVSQNPRHKITKRGQNVTFRCDPISEHNRLYWYRQTLGQGPEFLTYFQNEAQLEKSRLLSDRFSAERPKGSFSTLEIQRTEQGDSAMYLCASSLEGNEQFFGPGTRLTVL.

V and J are TRBV20-1 and TRBJ1-4; TRBD1 matches at 7 bases. Per germline, CDR1 DFQATT and CDR2 SNEGSKA (reference sequence). Germline trimming cut 4 bases from V and 8 bases from J; bases unmatched to any gene: 1. CDR3 size: 11 residues. CDR3 amino acids: CSAIQGEKLFF. CDR3 DNA: TGCAGTGCTATACAGGGGGAAAAACTGTTTTTT.

The chain has TRBV7-2 and TRBJ2-1; 10 bases are shared with TRBD1. This CDR3 comprises 17 residues. Germline V gives CDR1 SGHTA, CDR2 FQGNSA. J was trimmed by 2 bases and V by 6 bases; bases with no gene match: 10. The CDR3 nucleotides read TGTGCCAGCAGACACCAGCCGGGACAGGGGCCCTACAATGAGCAGTTCTTC. This gives the protein CASRHQPGQGPYNEQFF.

About this clonotype: Lacking the conserved final phenylalanine or tryptophan, this CDR3 likely reflects a read error. This chain uses TRBV5-1 with TRBJ2-1; possible D gene TRBD1, 6 bases. V was trimmed by 4 bases and J by 0 bases, leaving 23 bases between them. The germline V gene has CDR1 SGHRS and CDR2 YFSETQ. The CDR3 loop spans 19 amino acids. CDR3 in DNA: TGCGCCAGCAGCCTTACTTCGGGACACCCGAGGAACTCCTACAATGAGCAGTTCCTC. Amino acids: CASSLTSGHPRNSYNEQFL.

V and J are TRBV6-1 and TRBJ1-2, with 7 nucleotides matching TRBD1. Germline assignment: CDR1 MNHNS and CDR2 SASEGT. The V gene end was trimmed by 2 bases and the J gene end by 7 bases; junction bases not matched to a gene: 10. The CDR3 consists of 15 residues. CDR3 DNA: TGTGCCAGCAGTGAACCCGGGACAGTCCAATCTGGCTACACCTTC. Protein product: CASSEPGTVQSGYTF.

The chain uses TRBV5-1 and TRBJ2-5, with a weak D call TRBD2 (6 bases). With 4 bases removed from V and 5 bases from J, the gap between germline ends came to 18 bases. Germline V gene lookup returns CDR1 SGHRS and CDR2 YFSETQ. This CDR3 has 15 residues. The CDR3 region has the DNA TGCGCCAGCAGCCCTAGCGCCGCGAGCGGGGAGACCCAGTACTTC. As protein: CASSPSAASGETQYF.

This chain uses TRBV12-3 or TRBV12-4 with TRBJ2-3, with D tentatively TRBD2 (6 bases). V was clipped by 8 bases and J by 1 base, with 16 bases between them. This CDR3 comprises 15 residues. CDR3: CASLPWGTGTDTQYF. The CDR3 bases are TGTGCCAGCCTACCCTGGGGGACTGGCACAGATACGCAGTATTTT.

J is TRBJ2-3 and V is TRBV7-9, with 9 bases identical to TRBD2. V was pared by 4 bases and J by 2 bases, with 4 bases of the junction left unmatched. Germline CDR1 SEHNR, CDR2 FQNEAQ (reference sequence). The CDR3 runs to 15 residues. In DNA, the CDR3 is TGTGCCAGCAGCTCCCGGACTAGCGCCACAGATACGCAGTATTTT. Protein sequence: CASSSRTSATDTQYF.

This sequence joins TRBV7-2 and TRBJ2-7, with D possibly being TRBD2 (6 bases). Looked up from germline, CDR1 is SGHTA and CDR2 is FQGNSA. V was clipped by 3 bases and J by 6 bases, with 18 bases between them. This CDR3 comprises 15 residues. The DNA of the CDR3 is TGTGCCAGCAGCTTCCCTCGCGGGGCCAGGAGCGAGCAGTACTTC. Translating it yields CASSFPRGARSEQYF.

In regard to this clonotype: A read error may account for a junction end that differs from germline. CDR3 DNA sequence: TGTGCCACCAGTGAGTCCGGGACTAGCGTAGGTTCCCTCTTC. Translated: CATSESGTSVGSLF. The gene calls are TRBV24-1 and TRBJ2-7, with 10 bases matching TRBD2. The CDR3 loop spans 14 amino acids. CDR1 KGHDR and CDR2 SFDVKD come from the germline V gene.

V usage is TRBV20-1 and J usage is TRBJ1-2, with a possible D match to TRBD1 (5 bases). Germline values: CDR1 DFQATT, CDR2 SNEGSKA (reference sequence). Trimming pared 3 bases from V and 8 bases from J, leaving 7 bases between. The CDR3 runs 10 residues. The CDR3 DNA reads TGCAGTGCTAGGGACACCGGCTACACCTTC. Translation: CSARDTGYTF.

The chain couples TRBV5-5 to TRBJ1-1; no clear D gene. The V gene's germline CDR1 is SGHKS and CDR2 YYEKEE (reference sequence). The V and J ends lost 6 bases and 1 base respectively, with 16 bases between them. CDR3 length: 15 amino acids. This chain's CDR3 is CASTHNSRSNTEAFF. The CDR3 coding sequence is TGTGCCAGCACCCACAACTCTCGATCGAACACTGAAGCTTTCTTT. Filled out from reference TRBV5-5 and TRBJ1-1, the complete variable domain reads DAGVTQSPTHLIKTRGQQVTLRCSPISGHKSVSWYQQVLGQGPQFIFQYYEKEERGRGNFPDRFSARQFPNYSSELNVNALLLGDSALYLCASTHNSRSNTEAFFGQGTRLTVV.